This entry concerns a single T cell receptor (beta chain). Losses at the gene ends were 4 bases for V and 8 bases for J; bases not matched to a gene: 5. The CDR3 runs 12 residues. CDR1 and CDR2 from the germline V gene are SQVTM and ANQGSEA. The data belong to a study of T cells in Graves' hyperthyroidism and ophthalmopathy. TCR beta CDR3 sequences were amplified from RNA transcripts. An initial round of RT-PCR targeting the TCR CDR3 relied on the HTBI primer set. MiXCR, applied by TCRdb to the multiplex PCR reads, yields one record per CDR3 protein. The sample has 650,000 to 850,000 distinct CDR3 sequences, around 20% seen once.

The rearrangement uses TRBV29-1 and TRBJ1-2; 9 bases match TRBD1. The source is a woman in her forties or fifties with Graves' hyperthyroidism that later progressed to Graves' ophthalmopathy. Sequenced sample: blood. The CDR3 protein is CSVGDRDIGYTF. The CDR3 DNA follows: TGCAGCGTTGGGGACAGGGACATCGGCTACACCTTC.